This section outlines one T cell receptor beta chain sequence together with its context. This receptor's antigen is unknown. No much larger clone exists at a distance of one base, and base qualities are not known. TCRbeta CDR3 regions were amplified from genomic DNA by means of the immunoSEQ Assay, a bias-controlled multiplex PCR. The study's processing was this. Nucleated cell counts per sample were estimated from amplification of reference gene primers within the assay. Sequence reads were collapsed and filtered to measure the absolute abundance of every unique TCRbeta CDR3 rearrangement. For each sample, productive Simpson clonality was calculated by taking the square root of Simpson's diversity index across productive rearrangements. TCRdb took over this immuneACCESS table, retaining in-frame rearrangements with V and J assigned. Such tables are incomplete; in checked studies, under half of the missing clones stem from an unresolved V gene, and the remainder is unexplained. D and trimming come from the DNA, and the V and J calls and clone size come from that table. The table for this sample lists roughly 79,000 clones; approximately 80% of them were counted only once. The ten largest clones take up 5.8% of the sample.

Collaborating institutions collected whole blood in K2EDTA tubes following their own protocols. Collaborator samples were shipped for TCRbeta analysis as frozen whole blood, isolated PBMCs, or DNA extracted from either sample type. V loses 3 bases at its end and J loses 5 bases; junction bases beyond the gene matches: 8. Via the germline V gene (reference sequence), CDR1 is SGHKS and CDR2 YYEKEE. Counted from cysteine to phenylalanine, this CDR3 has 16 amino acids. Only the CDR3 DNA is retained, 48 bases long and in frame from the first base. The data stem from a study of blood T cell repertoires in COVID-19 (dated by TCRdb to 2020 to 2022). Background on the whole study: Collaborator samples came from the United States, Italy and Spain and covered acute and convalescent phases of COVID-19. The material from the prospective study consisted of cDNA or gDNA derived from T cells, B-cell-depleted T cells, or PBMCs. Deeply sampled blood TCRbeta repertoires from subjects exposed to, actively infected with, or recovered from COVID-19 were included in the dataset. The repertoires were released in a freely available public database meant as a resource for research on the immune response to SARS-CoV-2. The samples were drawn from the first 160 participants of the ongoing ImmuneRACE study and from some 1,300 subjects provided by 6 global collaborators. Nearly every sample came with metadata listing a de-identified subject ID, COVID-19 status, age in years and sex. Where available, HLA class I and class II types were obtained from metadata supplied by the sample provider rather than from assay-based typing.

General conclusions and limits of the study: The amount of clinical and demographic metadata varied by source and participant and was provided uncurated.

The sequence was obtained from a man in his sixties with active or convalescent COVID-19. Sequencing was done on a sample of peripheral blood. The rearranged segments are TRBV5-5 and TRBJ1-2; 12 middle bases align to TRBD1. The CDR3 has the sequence CASSSGTGGIQYGYTF. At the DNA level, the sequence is TGTGCCAGCAGCTCCGGGACAGGGGGCATTCAGTATGGCTACACCTTC.